These T cell receptor beta chains were read from a single sample in a study of CD8 T cells in ankylosing spondylitis. From the 5' RACE reads, TCRdb called clonotypes with MiXCR, one entry per CDR3 protein. The sample records about 220,000 distinct CDR3 sequences, about 7% being singletons. The sequencing sample was made of blood, either unsorted or a sorted T cell fraction (not recorded which). The receptors come from a male donor with ankylosing spondylitis. Each CDR3 is given with its conserved first and last residue. The D gene is left open where the match is weak. Part of the rows lack a size; the others show once, few, many or a class for expanded clones.

j_call: TRBJ2-1; clone_size: -; d_call: TRBD1; v_call: TRBV6-5; cdr3_nt: TGTGCCAGCAGTTACCCGGGACAGGGGGCTTTGAATGAGCAGTTCTTC; cdr3_aa: CASSYPGQGALNEQFF
j_call: TRBJ1-5; clone_size: many; d_call: -; v_call: TRBV4-3; cdr3_nt: TGCGCCAGCAGCCAAGAGGAGACCGCTAATCAGCCCCAGCATTTT; cdr3_aa: CASSQEETANQPQHF
j_call: TRBJ2-7; clone_size: many; d_call: TRBD2; v_call: TRBV4-2; cdr3_nt: TGTGCCAGCAGCGGAGACCCTAGCGGGGGGTTCAACGAGCAGTACTTC; cdr3_aa: CASSGDPSGGFNEQYF
j_call: TRBJ2-7; clone_size: -; d_call: -; v_call: TRBV5-5; cdr3_nt: TGTGCCAGCAGCTTTGACGGTGGGGCCTCCTACGAGCAGTACTTC; cdr3_aa: CASSFDGGASYEQYF
j_call: TRBJ2-2; clone_size: -; d_call: -; v_call: TRBV11-1; cdr3_nt: TGTGCCAGCAGCGAATTGAATCGGATGAACACCGGGGAGCTGTTTTTT; cdr3_aa: CASSELNRMNTGELFF
j_call: TRBJ2-3; clone_size: many; d_call: TRBD1; v_call: TRBV29-1; cdr3_nt: TGCAGCGTGGTGGACCGGGACAGGGGTGGTACGCAGTATTTT; cdr3_aa: CSVVDRDRGGTQYF
j_call: TRBJ2-1; clone_size: many; d_call: TRBD2; v_call: TRBV12-3/TRBV12-4; cdr3_nt: TGTGCCAGCAGCACCGGGACTATCTACAATGAGCAGTTCTTC; cdr3_aa: CASSTGTIYNEQFF
j_call: TRBJ2-4; clone_size: many; d_call: -; v_call: TRBV18; cdr3_nt: TGTGCCAGCCAAATTGACATTCAGTACTTC; cdr3_aa: CASQIDIQYF
j_call: TRBJ2-3; clone_size: -; d_call: -; v_call: TRBV3-1; cdr3_nt: TGTGCCAGCAGCCAAGCTAATATAGATACGCAGTATTTT; cdr3_aa: CASSQANIDTQYF
j_call: TRBJ2-2; clone_size: many; d_call: -; v_call: TRBV12-3/TRBV12-4; cdr3_nt: TGTGCCATCTATGCCGGGGAGCTGTTTTTT; cdr3_aa: CAIYAGELFF
j_call: TRBJ2-1; clone_size: -; d_call: -; v_call: TRBV7-9; cdr3_nt: TGTGCCAGCAGCTTAGATTTTCCTATACTCCTAGACAATGAGCAGTTCTTC; cdr3_aa: CASSLDFPILLDNEQFF
j_call: TRBJ2-1; clone_size: few; d_call: TRBD2; v_call: TRBV11-1; cdr3_nt: TGTGCCAGCAGCTTAGGGGGGCTAGCGGGTAGCTCCTACAATGAGCAGTTCTTC; cdr3_aa: CASSLGGLAGSSYNEQFF
j_call: TRBJ1-4; clone_size: few; d_call: -; v_call: TRBV28; cdr3_nt: TGTGCCAGCAGTTTACGAGTGCGGGTAGGAAAACTGTTTTTT; cdr3_aa: CASSLRVRVGKLFF
j_call: TRBJ2-3; clone_size: few; d_call: -; v_call: TRBV20-1; cdr3_nt: TGCAGTGCTAAACTAGATACGCAGTATTTT; cdr3_aa: CSAKLDTQYF
j_call: TRBJ2-3; clone_size: -; d_call: TRBD1; v_call: TRBV9; cdr3_nt: TGTGCCAGCAGCGTCGGGACAGGGGGATTCACAGATACGCAGTATTTT; cdr3_aa: CASSVGTGGFTDTQYF
j_call: TRBJ1-2; clone_size: many; d_call: -; v_call: TRBV3-1; cdr3_nt: TGTGCCAGCAGCCAAGATCGGGGGGACTATGGCTACACCTTC; cdr3_aa: CASSQDRGDYGYTF
j_call: TRBJ2-1; clone_size: -; d_call: TRBD2; v_call: TRBV5-1; cdr3_nt: TGCGCCAGCAGCTGGACTAGCGGGGTCAATGAGCAGTTCTTC; cdr3_aa: CASSWTSGVNEQFF
j_call: TRBJ2-1; clone_size: few; d_call: TRBD2; v_call: TRBV6-2/TRBV6-3; cdr3_nt: TGTGCCAGCAGTTATAGGAGACTAGCGGGCTACAATGAGCAGTTCTTC; cdr3_aa: CASSYRRLAGYNEQFF
j_call: TRBJ2-7; clone_size: many; d_call: -; v_call: TRBV5-6; cdr3_nt: TGTGCCAGCAGCTTGCAGGTAACCTACGAGCAGTACTTC; cdr3_aa: CASSLQVTYEQYF
j_call: TRBJ2-2; clone_size: once; d_call: TRBD1; v_call: TRBV5-4; cdr3_nt: TGTGCCAGCAGCTTGGGACAGGGGATGGCCGGGGAGCTGTTTTTT; cdr3_aa: CASSLGQGMAGELFF
j_call: TRBJ2-7; clone_size: many; d_call: TRBD1; v_call: TRBV27; cdr3_nt: TGTGCCAGCAGTTTGGGGACAGGGGCAAACGAGCAGTACTTC; cdr3_aa: CASSLGTGANEQYF
j_call: TRBJ1-6; clone_size: many; d_call: -; v_call: TRBV10-3; cdr3_nt: TGTGCCATCAGCGATTTGGGGAGATCCTATAATTCACCCCTCCACTTT; cdr3_aa: CAISDLGRSYNSPLHF
j_call: TRBJ2-2; clone_size: many; d_call: -; v_call: TRBV4-3; cdr3_nt: TGCGCCAGCAGCCAAGAGAACAGGGTTAACACCGGGGAGCTGTTTTTT; cdr3_aa: CASSQENRVNTGELFF
j_call: TRBJ2-5; clone_size: many; d_call: -; v_call: TRBV28; cdr3_nt: TGTGCCAGCAGTTTCCAGACTAGGCAGTACTTC; cdr3_aa: CASSFQTRQYF
j_call: TRBJ2-5; clone_size: -; d_call: TRBD2; v_call: TRBV7-6; cdr3_nt: TGTGCCAGCAGCCCCACCCGGACTAGCGGATTCCAAGAGACCCAGTACTTC; cdr3_aa: CASSPTRTSGFQETQYF
j_call: TRBJ2-1; clone_size: many; d_call: TRBD2; v_call: TRBV24-1; cdr3_nt: TGTGCCACCAGTGATCCAGCCCCAATAGCGGGAGTAAGAAGCAATGAGCAGTTCTTC; cdr3_aa: CATSDPAPIAGVRSNEQFF
j_call: TRBJ1-2; clone_size: many; d_call: TRBD1; v_call: TRBV3-1; cdr3_nt: TGTGCCAGCAGCCCACGACAGGGGACATTTGCTAACTATGGCTACACCTTC; cdr3_aa: CASSPRQGTFANYGYTF
j_call: TRBJ2-7; clone_size: -; d_call: TRBD1; v_call: TRBV6-2/TRBV6-3; cdr3_nt: TGTGCCAGCAGTCCCCCCCGGAGGACAGGGTCCTACGAGCAGTACTTC; cdr3_aa: CASSPPRRTGSYEQYF
j_call: TRBJ2-6; clone_size: many; d_call: -; v_call: TRBV9; cdr3_nt: TGTGCCAGCAGAGCTCCTGGGGCCAACGTCCTGACTTTC; cdr3_aa: CASRAPGANVLTF
j_call: TRBJ1-4; clone_size: -; d_call: -; v_call: TRBV7-6; cdr3_nt: TGTGCCAGCAGCCTCAAGAATGAAAAACTGTTTTTT; cdr3_aa: CASSLKNEKLFF
j_call: TRBJ2-5; clone_size: -; d_call: -; v_call: TRBV7-8; cdr3_nt: TGTGCCAGCAGCTTAGGACGGGTGTACCAAGAGACCCAGTACTTC; cdr3_aa: CASSLGRVYQETQYF
j_call: TRBJ1-1; clone_size: many; d_call: TRBD1; v_call: TRBV7-9; cdr3_nt: TGTGCCAGCAGCGGGGACAGGGTAGTAGCTTTCTTT; cdr3_aa: CASSGDRVVAFF
j_call: TRBJ2-6; clone_size: few; d_call: -; v_call: TRBV27; cdr3_nt: TGTGCCAGCAGTTTAGTTTTGCCCTCTGGGGCCAACGTCCTGACTTTC; cdr3_aa: CASSLVLPSGANVLTF
j_call: TRBJ1-6; clone_size: many; d_call: -; v_call: TRBV5-1; cdr3_nt: TGCGCCAGCAGCTTGGCCAATGGTTCACCCCTCCACTTT; cdr3_aa: CASSLANGSPLHF
j_call: TRBJ2-7; clone_size: many; d_call: TRBD1; v_call: TRBV27; cdr3_nt: TGTGCCAGCAGTTTAACAGGGGGCTTGGGCGAGCAGTACTTC; cdr3_aa: CASSLTGGLGEQYF
j_call: TRBJ2-1; clone_size: many; d_call: TRBD2; v_call: TRBV6-2/TRBV6-3; cdr3_nt: TGTGCCACCATAGCGGGAGGAGAAAACAATGAGCAGTTCTTC; cdr3_aa: CATIAGGENNEQFF
j_call: TRBJ2-7; clone_size: many; d_call: TRBD2; v_call: TRBV4-1; cdr3_nt: TGCGCCAGCAGCCAAGAGGGACTAGCGGGTTATACTCCCTACGAGCAGTACTTC; cdr3_aa: CASSQEGLAGYTPYEQYF
j_call: TRBJ2-5; clone_size: -; d_call: TRBD1; v_call: TRBV5-5; cdr3_nt: TGTGCCAGCAGCCTATGGGACAGAGAGACCCAGTACTTC; cdr3_aa: CASSLWDRETQYF
j_call: TRBJ1-2; clone_size: many; d_call: -; v_call: TRBV27; cdr3_nt: TGTGCCAGCAGTTTACTCCCTTTTCGGGCCGGCTATGGCTACACCTTC; cdr3_aa: CASSLLPFRAGYGYTF
j_call: TRBJ2-5; clone_size: -; d_call: -; v_call: TRBV19; cdr3_nt: TGTGCCAGTAGTCCCCGGCATCAAGAGACCCAGTACTTC; cdr3_aa: CASSPRHQETQYF
j_call: TRBJ2-3; clone_size: -; d_call: TRBD2; v_call: TRBV20-1; cdr3_nt: TGCAGTGCCTGCGACTGGGCGGGAGACCTTTCGACAGATACGCAGTATTTT; cdr3_aa: CSACDWAGDLSTDTQYF
j_call: TRBJ2-3; clone_size: few; d_call: TRBD2; v_call: TRBV5-1; cdr3_nt: TGCGCCAGCAGCTTGGGTGCGGGGGTAAGGGATACGCAGTATTTT; cdr3_aa: CASSLGAGVRDTQYF
j_call: TRBJ2-5; clone_size: many; d_call: -; v_call: TRBV7-6; cdr3_nt: TGTGCCAGCAGCTTAAGAGACTATAGAGAGACCCAGTACTTC; cdr3_aa: CASSLRDYRETQYF
j_call: TRBJ2-7; clone_size: many; d_call: -; v_call: TRBV7-2; cdr3_nt: TGTGCCAGCAGCTTAGTGCACAGCTTTGCCTCCTACGAGCAGTACTTC; cdr3_aa: CASSLVHSFASYEQYF
j_call: TRBJ2-1; clone_size: many; d_call: -; v_call: TRBV7-6; cdr3_nt: TGTGCCAGCAGCTTCCGTCTACCCGATGGGCAGTTCTTC; cdr3_aa: CASSFRLPDGQFF
j_call: TRBJ1-1; clone_size: many; d_call: -; v_call: TRBV9; cdr3_nt: TGTGCCAGCAGCCCCGCCGGGAACACTGAAGCTTTCTTT; cdr3_aa: CASSPAGNTEAFF
j_call: TRBJ2-4; clone_size: many; d_call: -; v_call: TRBV7-2; cdr3_nt: TGTGCCAGCACAGGGGGACTAGCCAAAAACATTCAGTACTTC; cdr3_aa: CASTGGLAKNIQYF
j_call: TRBJ2-7; clone_size: many; d_call: TRBD2; v_call: TRBV3-1; cdr3_nt: TGTGCCAGCAGCCAAGAACTAGCGGGAGGTTACGAGCAGTACTTC; cdr3_aa: CASSQELAGGYEQYF
j_call: TRBJ2-1; clone_size: many; d_call: -; v_call: TRBV6-5; cdr3_nt: TGTGCCAGCAGTTACCCCCTTGGCAATGAGCAGTTCTTC; cdr3_aa: CASSYPLGNEQFF
j_call: TRBJ1-2; clone_size: many; d_call: -; v_call: TRBV6-5; cdr3_nt: TGTGCCAGCAGTTACTCGGAGGGTGTCTATGGCTACACCTTC; cdr3_aa: CASSYSEGVYGYTF
j_call: TRBJ2-2; clone_size: many; d_call: -; v_call: TRBV4-3; cdr3_nt: TGCGCCAGCAGCCAAGCTGCGGTTGTTAACACCGGGGAGCTGTTTTTT; cdr3_aa: CASSQAAVVNTGELFF